This TCR beta chain emerged from a study of T cell changes during pregnancy in multiple sclerosis. The CDR3 loop spans 13 amino acids. The germline V gene has CDR1 SNHLY and CDR2 FYNNEI. Trimming cost V 4 bases and J 11 bases, with 16 bases left between them. Sequencing used immunoSEQ multiplex PCR; TCRdb keeps in-frame clones, though not all of them. The data hold about 110,000 clones, with roughly 92% observed a single time. V gene TRBV2 combines with J gene TRBJ2-3; D is unresolved. The specimen was peripheral blood, collected after pregnancy. This TCR was recovered from a female donor with multiple sclerosis, enrolled in a pregnancy study. CDR3 bases: TGTGCCAGCAGTGGAGGTCCTGACTGGGTGCAGTATTTT. Translating it yields CASSGGPDWVQYF. The full variable domain, its missing parts supplied by reference TRBV2 and TRBJ2-3, is EPEVTQTPSHQVTQMGQEVILRCVPISNHLYFYWYRQILGQKVEFLVSFYNNEISEKSEIFDDQFSVERPDGSNFTLKIRSTKLEDSAMYFCASSGGPDWVQYFGPGTRLTVL.